This T cell receptor (beta chain) was obtained from a study of blood T cell repertoires in COVID-19. On the study more broadly: COVID-19 samples collected from the United States, Italy and Spain covered acute and convalescent phases. PBMCs, B-cell-depleted T cells, or T cells provided the cDNA or gDNA that made up the material.

Germline V gene sequence: CDR1 MNHNY, CDR2 SVGAGI (reference sequence). The length of the CDR3 is 14 residues. Trimming pared 6 bases from V and 8 bases from J, leaving 16 bases between. Using immunoSEQ multiplex PCR, the repertoire was profiled, and TCRdb retains in-frame clones only, with some absent. The table lists around 19,000 clones, 89% of them singletons, with 6% in the top ten. This receptor was taken from a human donor in a cohort sampled during active COVID-19. J is TRBJ1-4 and V is TRBV6-6; the D is unclear. Input material: peripheral blood. DNA for the CDR3: TGTGCCAGCAGCTCCGGAGGCCGACGGGAAAAACTGTTTTTT. As protein: CASSSGGRREKLFF.